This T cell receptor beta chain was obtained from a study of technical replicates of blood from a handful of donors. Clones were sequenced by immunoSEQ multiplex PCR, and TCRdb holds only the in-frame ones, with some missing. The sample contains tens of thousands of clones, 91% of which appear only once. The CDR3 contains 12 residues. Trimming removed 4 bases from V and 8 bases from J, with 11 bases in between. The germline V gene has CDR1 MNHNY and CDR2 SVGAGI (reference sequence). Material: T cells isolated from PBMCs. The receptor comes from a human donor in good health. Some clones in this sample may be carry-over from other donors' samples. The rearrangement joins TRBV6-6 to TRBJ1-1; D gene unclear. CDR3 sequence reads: CASSSPGYEAFF. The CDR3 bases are TGTGCCAGCAGTTCTCCGGGTTACGAAGCTTTCTTT.